This T cell receptor beta chain is from a study of spatial heterogeneity in lung cancer. Study-level results: Expanded intratumoral alpha and beta TCR counts tracked tumor mutation counts. Tumor T cell coverage was estimated at around 7.4% for alpha and roughly 14% for beta chains.

Time point in this sample: sample taken at primary tumor resection. Whole RNA from tumor, nontumor lung or frozen PBMC was sequenced unsorted. In this sample, this clonotype turned up a few times. The antigen is not known. This CDR3 comprises 15 residues. The trim removed 3 bases at V and 2 bases at J, leaving 6 bases unmatched. Germline loops: CDR1 KGHSH, CDR2 LQKENI. One entry per CDR3 protein, called by TCRdb with MiXCR from the 5' RACE reads. Among tens of thousands of distinct CDR3 sequences listed, 4.5% to 5% were seen once. This sequence was found in a male donor with early-stage non-small cell lung cancer. This rearrangement joins TRBV18 to TRBJ2-5, with 7 bases identical to TRBD1. Sample: lung tumor tissue, taken at surgery. The CDR3 here is CASSPPETGQETQYF. Written as DNA, the CDR3 is TGTGCCAGCTCACCTCCCGAGACAGGGCAAGAGACCCAGTACTTC.